This T cell receptor beta chain was retrieved from a study of T-cell reconstitution after alpha-beta-depleted transplantation in children. The study's findings and limits: T-cell counts and diversity at one year following transplant were attributed mainly to newly produced T cells. Alpha-beta T cells about two months after transplant reportedly derived from several hundred expanded graft clones.

J gave up 4 bases and V 5 bases, and 4 bases lay outside the gene matches. The CDR3 extends over 12 amino acids. CDR1 SQVTM and CDR2 ANQGSEA come from the germline V gene. In the case of this clonotype: Its antigen is not identified.

Unique molecular identifiers were incorporated into the prepared TCRbeta library. TCRdb passed the PCR reads through MiXCR, listing each CDR3 protein once. The sample contains 700,000 to 950,000 distinct CDR3 sequences, 15% to 20% of which appear only once. Here the sequenced sample was PBMCs, mostly from graft donor cells, taken 360 days after TCRalphabeta/CD19-depleted stem cell transplant. J is TRBJ1-2 and V is TRBV29-1; 7 nucleotides agree with TRBD1. This sequence originates from a male patient aged 5 to 17 who had a stem cell transplant for acute lymphoblastic leukemia, so the T cells may come from the graft donor. This CDR3 reads CSVWGQPYGYTF. As DNA, the CDR3 is TGCAGCGTTTGGGGACAGCCCTATGGCTACACCTTC.